This T cell receptor beta chain was retrieved from a study of blood T cell repertoires in COVID-19 (dated by TCRdb to 2020 to 2021). Concerning the study at large: Collaborator samples came from the United States, Italy and Spain and covered acute and convalescent phases of COVID-19. The samples were drawn from the first 160 participants of the ongoing ImmuneRACE study and from 1,254 subjects provided by 6 global collaborators. A freely available public database, intended as a resource for researchers studying the immune response to SARS-CoV-2, is where the repertoires were released. Where available, HLA class I and class II types were obtained from metadata supplied by the sample provider rather than from assay-based typing. A de-identified subject ID, COVID-19 status, age in years and sex were almost always included in the sample metadata. The prospective study material was composed of cDNA or gDNA derived from T cells, B-cell-depleted T cells, or PBMCs. Deeply sampled blood TCRbeta repertoires from subjects exposed to, actively infected with, or recovered from COVID-19 were included in the dataset. What the study reported, not specific to this receptor: Clinical and demographic metadata were provided uncurated, with the amount varying by source and participant.

Spanning cysteine to phenylalanine, the CDR3 consists of 14 amino acids. Just the 42-base CDR3 DNA is kept, in frame starting at base 1. Looking up the germline V gene (reference sequence) yields CDR1 MNHEY and CDR2 SMNVEV. The trim is 4 bases for V and 0 bases for J, with a gap of 7 bases between the germline ends. TCRbeta CDR3 regions were amplified from genomic DNA by means of the immunoSEQ Assay, a bias-controlled multiplex PCR. From the authors' description of their analysis: Nucleated cell counts per sample were estimated from amplification of reference gene primers within the assay. To quantify the absolute abundance of each unique TCRbeta CDR3 rearrangement, sequence reads were collapsed and filtered. For each sample, productive Simpson clonality was calculated as the square root of Simpson's diversity index across productive rearrangements. TCRdb re-hosts the immuneACCESS table, in-frame sequences only. Its copies lack some clones; in the studies checked, an unresolved V gene accounts for under half of them, and the cause for the rest is not known. V, J and clone size reflect that table, while D and trimming were determined from the DNA. In this sample the table shows approximately 170,000 clones, roughly 80% of which occur a single time. The ten largest clones capture 3.5% to 5% of the sample.

Participants in the prospective study were aged roughly 18 to 100 years, lived in 20 to 30 United States geographic areas, and enrolled through a virtual design. To assign participants to cohorts, the prospective study relied on clinical history that participants themselves reported in a screening survey and a study questionnaire. ImmuneRACE Cohort 3 recovered participants were defined by two consecutive negative NP/OP PCR tests, healthcare professional clearance, or symptom resolution. Each participant in the prospective study had whole blood, serum and a nasopharyngeal or oropharyngeal swab collected by mobile phlebotomists. Prospective study participants could optionally give additional blood draws and questionnaires over an approximately two-month period. Blood samples from the prospective study were shipped frozen or at room temperature prior to DNA extraction. This clone appeared a single time. Its antigen is unknown. No base qualities exist here, and no much larger clone lies one base off it.

The rearrangement joined TRBV27 to TRBJ2-4; the D gene identity is not certain. This receptor was obtained from a woman aged 45-59 years who had recovered from COVID-19. The sample comprised PBMCs or T cells enriched from blood (not recorded which). The bases are TGTGCCAGCAGTTCCGCGCTAGCCAAAAACATTCAGTACTTC. It translates as CASSSALAKNIQYF.